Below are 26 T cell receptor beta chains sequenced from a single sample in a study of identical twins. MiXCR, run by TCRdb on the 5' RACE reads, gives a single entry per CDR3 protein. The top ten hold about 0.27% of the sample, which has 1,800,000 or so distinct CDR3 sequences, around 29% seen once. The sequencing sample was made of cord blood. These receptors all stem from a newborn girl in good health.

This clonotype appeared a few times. CDR3 bases: TGTGCCAGCATAATGGGGACAGGCCATCGAGGCTACACCTTC. As protein: CASIMGTGHRGYTF. The rearrangement joins TRBV12-3 or TRBV12-4 to TRBJ1-2; 8 nucleotides align to TRBD1. CDR3 length equals 14 residues. V dropped 7 bases and J dropped 8; count of bases not matched to a gene: 12.

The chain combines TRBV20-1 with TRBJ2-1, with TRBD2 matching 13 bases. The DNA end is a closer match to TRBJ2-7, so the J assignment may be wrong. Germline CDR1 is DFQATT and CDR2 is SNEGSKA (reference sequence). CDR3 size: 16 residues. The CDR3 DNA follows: TGCAGTGCTAGAGGGACTAGCGGGAGTGAGGTCAATGAGCAGTACTTC. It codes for CSARGTSGSEVNEQYF.

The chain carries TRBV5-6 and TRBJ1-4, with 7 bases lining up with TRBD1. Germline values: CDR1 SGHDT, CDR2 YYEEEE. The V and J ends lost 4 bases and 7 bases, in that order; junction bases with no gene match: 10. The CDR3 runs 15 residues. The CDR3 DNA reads TGTGCCAGCAGCCCCATCACAGGGGCGGCTGAAAAACTGTTTTTT. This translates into CASSPITGAAEKLFF.

CDR3: CSARDDPGYGYTF. CDR3 in DNA: TGCAGTGCTAGAGACGACCCAGGCTATGGCTACACCTTC. The genes are TRBV20-1 and TRBJ1-2; D call uncertain. The germline CDR1 and CDR2 sequences are DFQATT and SNEGSKA (reference sequence). The CDR3 is 13 residues long. V dropped 0 bases and J dropped 4 bases, with 9 bases sitting between them.

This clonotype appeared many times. CDR3 DNA: TGTGCCAGCAGCGCGCGACTAGCCGATAGCTCCTACGAGCAGTACTTC. This gives the protein CASSARLADSSYEQYF. The V gene is TRBV11-1, the J gene TRBJ2-7, with TRBD2 matching over 7 bases. Unmatched junction bases numbered 10, after V lost 5 bases and J lost 0 bases. From germline, CDR1 is SGHAT and CDR2 FQDESV (reference sequence). The CDR3 extends over 16 amino acids. The whole variable domain, filled in from reference TRBV11-1 and TRBJ2-7, reads EAEVAQSPRYKITEKSQAVAFWCDPISGHATLYWYRQILGQGPELLVQFQDESVVDDSQLPKDRFSAERLKGVDSTLKIQPAELGDSAMYLCASSARLADSSYEQYFGPGTRLTVT.

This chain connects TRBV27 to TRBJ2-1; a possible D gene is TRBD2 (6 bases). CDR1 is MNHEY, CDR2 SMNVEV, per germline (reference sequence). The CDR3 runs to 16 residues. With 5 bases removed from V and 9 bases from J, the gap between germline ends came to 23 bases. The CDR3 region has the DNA TGTGCCAGCAGTCCCTCGGGACTCCTAGGGAATGGTGAGCAGTTCTTC. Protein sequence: CASSPSGLLGNGEQFF.

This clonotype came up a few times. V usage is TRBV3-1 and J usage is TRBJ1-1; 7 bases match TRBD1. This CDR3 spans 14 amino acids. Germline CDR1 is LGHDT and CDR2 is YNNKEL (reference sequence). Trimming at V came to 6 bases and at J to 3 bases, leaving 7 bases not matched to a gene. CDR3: CASRLRGGDTEAFF. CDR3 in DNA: TGTGCCAGCAGGCTCAGGGGGGGGGACACTGAAGCTTTCTTT.

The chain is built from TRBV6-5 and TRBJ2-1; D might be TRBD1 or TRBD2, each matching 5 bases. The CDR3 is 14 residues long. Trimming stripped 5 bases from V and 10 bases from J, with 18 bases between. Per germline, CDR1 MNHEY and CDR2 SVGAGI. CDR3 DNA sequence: TGTGCCAGCAGTGGAGTGGGACCCCTAAGCGAGCAGTTCTTC. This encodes CASSGVGPLSEQFF.

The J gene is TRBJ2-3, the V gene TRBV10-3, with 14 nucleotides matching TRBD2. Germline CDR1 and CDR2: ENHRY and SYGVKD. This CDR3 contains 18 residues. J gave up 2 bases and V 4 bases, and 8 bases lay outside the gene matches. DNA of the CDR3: TGTGCCATCAGTGTTAGACTAGCGGGGGGGCCCGTCACAGATACGCAGTATTTT. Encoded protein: CAISVRLAGGPVTDTQYF.

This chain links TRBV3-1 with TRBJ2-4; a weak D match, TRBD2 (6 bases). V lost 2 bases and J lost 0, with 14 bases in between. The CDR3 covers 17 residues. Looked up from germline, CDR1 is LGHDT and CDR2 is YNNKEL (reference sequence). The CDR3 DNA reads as TGTGCCAGCAGCCAATTCGGCGGGATATTAGCCAAAAACATTCAGTACTTC. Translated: CASSQFGGILAKNIQYF.

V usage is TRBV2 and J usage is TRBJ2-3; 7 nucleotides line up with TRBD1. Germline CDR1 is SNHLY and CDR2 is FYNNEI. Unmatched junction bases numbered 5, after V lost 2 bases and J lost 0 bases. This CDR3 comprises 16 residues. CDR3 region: CASSEQGTASTDTQYF. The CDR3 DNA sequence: TGTGCCAGCAGTGAACAAGGGACAGCTAGCACAGATACGCAGTATTTT.

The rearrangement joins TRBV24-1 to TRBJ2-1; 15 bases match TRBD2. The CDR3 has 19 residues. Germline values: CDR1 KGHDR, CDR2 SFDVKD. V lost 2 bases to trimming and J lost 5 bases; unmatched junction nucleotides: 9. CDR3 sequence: CATSDYLGGTSGRNNEQFF. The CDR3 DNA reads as TGTGCCACCAGTGATTATCTCGGGGGGACTAGCGGGAGGAACAATGAGCAGTTCTTC.

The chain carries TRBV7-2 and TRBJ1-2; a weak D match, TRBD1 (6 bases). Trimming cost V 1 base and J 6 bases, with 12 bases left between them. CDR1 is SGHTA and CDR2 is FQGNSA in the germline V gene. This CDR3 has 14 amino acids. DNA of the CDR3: TGTGCCAGCAGCTTAGTTCCAGGGGCCCATGGCTACACCTTC. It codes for CASSLVPGAHGYTF.

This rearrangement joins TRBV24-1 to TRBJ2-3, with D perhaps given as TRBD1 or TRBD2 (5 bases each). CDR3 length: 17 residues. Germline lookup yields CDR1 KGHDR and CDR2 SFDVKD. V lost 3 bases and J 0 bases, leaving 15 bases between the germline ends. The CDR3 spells CATSDLGTHPSTDTQYF. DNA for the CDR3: TGTGCCACCAGTGATCTGGGGACGCACCCTAGCACAGATACGCAGTATTTT.

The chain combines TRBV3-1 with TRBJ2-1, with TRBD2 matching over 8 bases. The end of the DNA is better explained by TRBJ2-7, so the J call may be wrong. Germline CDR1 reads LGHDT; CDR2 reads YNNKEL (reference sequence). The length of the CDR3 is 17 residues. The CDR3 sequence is CASSQIKSGSSYNEQYF. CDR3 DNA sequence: TGTGCCAGCAGCCAAATTAAAAGCGGGAGCTCCTACAATGAGCAGTACTTC.

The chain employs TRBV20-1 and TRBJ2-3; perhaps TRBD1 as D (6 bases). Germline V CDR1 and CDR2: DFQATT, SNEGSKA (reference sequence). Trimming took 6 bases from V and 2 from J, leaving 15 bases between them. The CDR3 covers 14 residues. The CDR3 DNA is TGCAGTGCCTCCCGGGACACCCACACAGATACGCAGTATTTT. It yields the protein CSASRDTHTDTQYF.

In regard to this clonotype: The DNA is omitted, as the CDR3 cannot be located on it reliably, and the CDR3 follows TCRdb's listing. The CDR3 reads CASSFLWQGATGGLFF. V gene TRBV7-9 combines with J gene TRBJ2-2; the tabulated D call, TRBD1, remains unverified against the DNA. Per germline, CDR1 SEHNR and CDR2 FQNEAQ (reference sequence). With termini counted, the CDR3 has 16 amino acids.

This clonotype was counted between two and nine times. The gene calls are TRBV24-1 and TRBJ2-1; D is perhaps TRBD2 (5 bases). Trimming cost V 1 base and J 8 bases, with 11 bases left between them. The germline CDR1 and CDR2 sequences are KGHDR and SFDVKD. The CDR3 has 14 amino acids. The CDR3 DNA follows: TGTGCCACCAGTGATTTCGGGGTGAGTGATGAGCAGTTCTTC. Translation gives CATSDFGVSDEQFF.

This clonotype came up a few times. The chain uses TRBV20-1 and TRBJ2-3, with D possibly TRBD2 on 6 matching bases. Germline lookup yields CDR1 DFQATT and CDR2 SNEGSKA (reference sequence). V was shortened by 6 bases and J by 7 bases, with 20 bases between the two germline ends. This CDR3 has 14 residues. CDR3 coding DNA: TGCAGTGCCGTCATCATGATGGGACTTAATACGCAGTATTTT. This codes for CSAVIMMGLNTQYF.

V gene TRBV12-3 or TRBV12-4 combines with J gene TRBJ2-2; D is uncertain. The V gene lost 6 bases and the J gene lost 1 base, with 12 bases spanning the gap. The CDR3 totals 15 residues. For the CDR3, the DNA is TGTGCCAGCAGATCGACAACCATGAACACCGGGGAGCTGTTTTTT. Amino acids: CASRSTTMNTGELFF.

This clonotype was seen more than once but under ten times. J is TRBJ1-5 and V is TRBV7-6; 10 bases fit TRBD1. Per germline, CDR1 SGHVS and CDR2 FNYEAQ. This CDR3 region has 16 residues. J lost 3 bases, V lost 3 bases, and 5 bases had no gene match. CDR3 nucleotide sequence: TGTGCCAGCAGCTTGGGACAGGGGCCCCACAATCAGCCCCAGCATTTT. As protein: CASSLGQGPHNQPQHF.

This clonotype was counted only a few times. Here the CDR3 DNA reads TGTGCCAGCAGTTTCTTTTCTGGGTTCGGGGAGACCCAGTACTTC. It translates to CASSFFSGFGETQYF. The V and J genes are TRBV12-3 or TRBV12-4 and TRBJ2-5; the D is unclear. The CDR3 extends over 15 amino acids. Trimming left V 3 bases short and J 5 bases short, with 16 bases between.

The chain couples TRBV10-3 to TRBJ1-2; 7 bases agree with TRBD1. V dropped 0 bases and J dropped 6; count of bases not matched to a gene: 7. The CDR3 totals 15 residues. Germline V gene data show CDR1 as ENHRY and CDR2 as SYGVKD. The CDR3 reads CAISESKGGLDGYTF. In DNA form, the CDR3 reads TGTGCCATCAGTGAGTCGAAAGGGGGCTTGGATGGCTACACCTTC.

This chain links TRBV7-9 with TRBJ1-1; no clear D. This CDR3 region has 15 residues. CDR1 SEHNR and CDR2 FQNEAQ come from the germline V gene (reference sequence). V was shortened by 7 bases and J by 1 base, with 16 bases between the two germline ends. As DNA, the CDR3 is TGTGCCAGCATCATAGGTCTCGCCGAGAACACTGAAGCTTTCTTT. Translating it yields CASIIGLAENTEAFF.

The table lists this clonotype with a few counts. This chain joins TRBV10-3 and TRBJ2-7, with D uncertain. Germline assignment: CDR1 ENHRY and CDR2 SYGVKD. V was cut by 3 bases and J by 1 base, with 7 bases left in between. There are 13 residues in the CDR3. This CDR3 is CAISESESYEQYF. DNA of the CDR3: TGTGCCATCAGTGAAAGTGAGTCCTACGAGCAGTACTTC.

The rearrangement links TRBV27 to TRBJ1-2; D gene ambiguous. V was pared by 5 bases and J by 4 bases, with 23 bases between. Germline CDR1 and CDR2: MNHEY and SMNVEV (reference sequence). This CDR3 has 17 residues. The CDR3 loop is CASSPREVMGGFYGYTF. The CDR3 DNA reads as TGTGCCAGCAGTCCCCGGGAAGTTATGGGTGGCTTCTATGGCTACACCTTC.